The 14 T cell receptor beta chains in this list originate from one sample, sequenced in a study of cytomegalovirus exposure and HLA in healthy donors. The PCR contained 60 Vbeta and 13 Jbeta primers. This table comes from immunoSEQ multiplex PCR, and its TCRdb copy is limited to in-frame clones, with some not included. The sample records tens of thousands of clones, roughly four fifths being singletons. The sample was PBMCs. The origin of the receptors is a man in his thirties or forties in good health and CMV-seronegative.

The gene calls are TRBV29-1 and TRBJ1-4; D is possibly TRBD1 (5 bases). The V end lost 6 bases, the J end lost 8 bases, and 16 bases lay between the germline ends. The CDR3 has 13 amino acids. Germline values: CDR1 SQVTM, CDR2 ANQGSEA. CDR3 protein: CSVAGIGAEKLFF. CDR3 coding DNA: TGCAGCGTCGCAGGGATTGGGGCGGAAAAACTGTTTTTT.

The chain carries TRBV6-6 and TRBJ2-1; 10 nucleotides match TRBD2. V was clipped by 6 bases and J by 9 bases; unmatched bases: 8. The CDR3 contains 14 residues. Germline V gene data show CDR1 as MNHNY and CDR2 as SVGAGI (reference sequence). This chain's CDR3 is CASRDLAGASEQFF. The CDR3 DNA sequence: TGTGCCAGCAGGGACCTAGCGGGGGCAAGTGAGCAGTTCTTC.

The rearrangement joins TRBV15 to TRBJ1-1, with 11 bases identical to TRBD1. The germline V gene has CDR1 LNHNV and CDR2 YYDKDF (reference sequence). V lost 2 bases, J lost 5 bases, and 13 bases stayed unmatched. The CDR3 runs 18 residues. The CDR3 DNA sequence: TGTGCCACCAGCAGAAGTTCAACGGACAGGGGGCCTAGGACTGAAGCTTTCTTT. Its protein is CATSRSSTDRGPRTEAFF.

The DNA for the CDR3 is TGTGCCATCAGTGGTCTCAGAGGGCGGGCGTACGAGCAGTACTTC. As protein: CAISGLRGRAYEQYF. J is TRBJ2-7 and V is TRBV10-3; D may be TRBD2 (5 bases). The CDR3 length is 15 residues. Per germline, CDR1 ENHRY and CDR2 SYGVKD. Trimming pared 4 bases from V and 4 bases from J, leaving 17 bases between.

This chain joins TRBV6-1 and TRBJ1-1, with 9 nucleotides matching TRBD1. The V gene's germline CDR1 is MNHNS and CDR2 SASEGT. The CDR3 extends over 14 amino acids. V was pared by 7 bases and J by 5 bases, with 8 bases of the junction left unmatched. The chain's CDR3 is CASIVQGAQTEAFF. CDR3 nucleotide sequence: TGTGCCAGCATTGTACAGGGGGCGCAGACTGAAGCTTTCTTT.

This clone was observed a handful of times. The chain recombines TRBV6-1 with TRBJ1-2; 9 bases are shared with TRBD1. Trimming removed 8 bases from V and 4 bases from J; junction bases left unmatched: 8. Germline-derived CDR1 and CDR2 are MNHNS and SASEGT. This CDR3 is 14 amino acids long. CDR3 nucleotides: TGTGCCAGCCGAGGGACAGGGACTTTCTATGGCTACACCTTC. It codes for CASRGTGTFYGYTF.

V gene TRBV15 combines with J gene TRBJ1-4, with TRBD1 matching 9 bases. CDR1 is LNHNV and CDR2 is YYDKDF in the germline V gene (reference sequence). The CDR3 has 18 amino acids. The V gene end was trimmed by 0 bases and the J gene end by 8 bases; junction bases not matched to a gene: 13. The CDR3 bases are TGTGCCACCAGCAGAGACTTCTCCCGACAGGGGGAAAGGGAAAAACTGTTTTTT. Translation gives CATSRDFSRQGEREKLFF.

This clone was recorded once. The chain is built from TRBV19 and TRBJ1-1; 9 nucleotides align to TRBD1. With V trimmed by 5 bases and J by 1 base, 14 bases remained unmatched. Germline V CDR1 and CDR2: LNHDA, SQIVND (reference sequence). The CDR3 extends over 18 amino acids. CDR3 region: CASSPELLQGARNTEAFF. The CDR3 bases are TGTGCCAGTAGTCCTGAGTTACTACAGGGGGCGCGGAACACTGAAGCTTTCTTT.

The gene calls are TRBV9 and TRBJ2-3, with 11 bases aligning to TRBD2. Germline values: CDR1 SGDLS, CDR2 YYNGEE. Trimming took 0 bases from V and 4 from J; bases not matched to a gene: 7. The CDR3 spans 17 residues. The DNA of the CDR3 is TGTGCCAGCAGCGTAGGGAGACTAGCGGGAATGTCAGATACGCAGTATTTT. Amino acid sequence: CASSVGRLAGMSDTQYF.

This sequence joins TRBV11-3 and TRBJ2-1; 8 positions match TRBD2. J gave up 4 bases and V 1 base, and 3 bases lay outside the gene matches. Per germline, CDR1 SGHNT and CDR2 YENEEA. The CDR3 contains 15 residues. This CDR3 reads CASSLGGGRYNEQFF. The DNA of the CDR3 is TGTGCCAGCAGCTTAGGCGGGGGGAGATACAATGAGCAGTTCTTC.

This sequence joins TRBV11-2 and TRBJ2-7, with a possible D match to TRBD2 (6 bases). Per germline, CDR1 SGHAT and CDR2 FQNNGV. The CDR3 has 15 amino acids. V was pared by 5 bases and J by 2 bases, with 16 bases between. CDR3 sequence reads: CASSPAGGRPYEQYV. In DNA form, the CDR3 reads TGTGCCAGCAGCCCCGCCGGGGGTCGCCCCTACGAGCAGTACGTC.

The chain uses TRBV5-1 and TRBJ2-5; 10 bases align to TRBD2. Germline-derived CDR1 and CDR2 are SGHRS and YFSETQ. V shed 4 bases and J 3 bases; nucleotides not matched to a gene: 6. The CDR3 is 15 amino acids. As DNA, the CDR3 is TGCGCCAGCAGCCGTCGACTAGCGGGCGAAGAGACCCAGTACTTC. It yields the protein CASSRRLAGEETQYF.

The V and J genes are TRBV19 and TRBJ2-6, with D perhaps matching TRBD1 (6 bases). The CDR3 length is 17 residues. V lost 6 bases, J lost 0 bases, and 15 bases lay in between. Germline V gives CDR1 LNHDA, CDR2 SQIVND (reference sequence). The DNA for the CDR3 is TGTGCCAGTAGGGAGACAGGAACAAACTCTGGGGCCAACGTCCTGACTTTC. Translated, it gives CASRETGTNSGANVLTF.

There are a few counts of this clone. This chain connects TRBV5-1 to TRBJ1-1; D not resolved. This CDR3 region has 15 residues. Per the germline V gene, CDR1 is SGHRS and CDR2 is YFSETQ. Trimming shortened V by 0 bases and J by 1 base, and 10 bases separated the two germline ends. CDR3: CASSLARGKNTEAFF. The CDR3, as DNA: TGCGCCAGCAGCTTGGCCCGGGGAAAGAACACTGAAGCTTTCTTT.